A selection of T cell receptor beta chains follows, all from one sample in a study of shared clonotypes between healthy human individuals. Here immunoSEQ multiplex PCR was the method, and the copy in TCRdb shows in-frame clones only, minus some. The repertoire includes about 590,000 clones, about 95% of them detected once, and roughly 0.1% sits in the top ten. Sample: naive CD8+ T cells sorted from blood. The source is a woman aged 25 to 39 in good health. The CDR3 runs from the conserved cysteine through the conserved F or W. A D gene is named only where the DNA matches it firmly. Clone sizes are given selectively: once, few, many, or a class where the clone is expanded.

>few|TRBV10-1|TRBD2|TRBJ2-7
CASSEEGLAGVEQYF
TGCGCCAGCAGTGAGGAGGGACTAGCGGGAGTCGAGCAGTACTTC
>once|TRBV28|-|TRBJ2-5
CASTRDRAAGAQYF
TGTGCCAGCACCCGGGACAGAGCAGCGGGGGCCCAGTACTTC
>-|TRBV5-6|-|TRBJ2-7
CASSFMSGDYEQYF
TGTGCCAGCAGCTTCATGTCGGGGGACTACGAGCAGTACTTC
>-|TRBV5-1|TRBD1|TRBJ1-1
CASSSRQGTEAFF
TGCGCCAGCAGCTCCAGACAGGGGACTGAAGCTTTCTTT
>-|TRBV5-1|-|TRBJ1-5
CASSLAPLRGLNQPQHF
TGCGCCAGCAGCTTGGCTCCGTTGCGGGGATTGAATCAGCCCCAGCATTTT
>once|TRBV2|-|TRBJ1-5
CASSELASGQPQHF
TGTGCCAGCAGTGAATTGGCCTCCGGACAGCCCCAGCATTTT
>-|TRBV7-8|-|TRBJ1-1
CASSLVGSEAFF
TGTGCCAGCAGCTTAGTTGGTTCTGAAGCTTTCTTT
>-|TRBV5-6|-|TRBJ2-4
CASTFGLAKNIQYF
TGTGCCAGCACCTTTGGTCTAGCCAAAAACATTCAGTACTTC
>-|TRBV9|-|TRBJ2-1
CASSVPSGSNEQFF
TGTGCCAGCAGCGTCCCCTCGGGGAGCAATGAGCAGTTCTTC
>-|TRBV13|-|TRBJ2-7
CASSFAHPWERNEQYF
TGTGCCAGCAGCTTCGCCCATCCTTGGGAAAGAAACGAGCAGTACTTC
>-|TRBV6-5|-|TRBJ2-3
CASSLRQDGDTQYF
TGTGCCAGCAGCCTTAGACAGGACGGAGATACGCAGTATTTT
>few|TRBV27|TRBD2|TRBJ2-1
CASSSGTSGRNEQFF
TGTGCCAGCAGTTCTGGGACTAGCGGGAGGAATGAGCAGTTCTTC
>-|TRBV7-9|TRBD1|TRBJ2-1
CASSTPDRSHNEQFF
TGTGCCAGCAGCACACCGGACAGGTCTCACAATGAGCAGTTCTTC
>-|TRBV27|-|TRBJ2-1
CASSVHNEQFF
TGTGCCAGCAGTGTCCACAATGAGCAGTTCTTC
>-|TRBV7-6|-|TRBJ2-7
CASSPRVISYEQYF
TGTGCCAGCAGCCCCCGGGTAATCTCCTACGAGCAGTACTTC
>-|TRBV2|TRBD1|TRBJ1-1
CASQTGGTEAFF
TGTGCCAGCCAAACAGGGGGCACTGAAGCTTTCTTT
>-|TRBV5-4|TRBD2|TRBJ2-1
CASNVIAGGYNEQFF
TGTGCCAGCAACGTGATAGCGGGAGGGTACAATGAGCAGTTCTTC
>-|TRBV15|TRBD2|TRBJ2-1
CATSAGLAGGNEQFF
TGTGCCACCAGCGCCGGACTAGCGGGAGGCAATGAGCAGTTCTTC
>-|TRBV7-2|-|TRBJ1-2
CASSLAEEEGYTF
TGTGCCAGCAGCTTGGCCGAGGAGGAAGGCTACACCTTC
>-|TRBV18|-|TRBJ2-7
CASSLGGEQYF
TGTGCCAGCTCACTAGGAGGCGAGCAGTACTTC
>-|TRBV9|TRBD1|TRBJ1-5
CASSASRDRGECQPQHF
TGTGCCAGCAGCGCGAGCCGGGACAGGGGTGAGTGTCAGCCCCAGCATTTT
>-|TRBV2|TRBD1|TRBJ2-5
CASSERQGAETQYF
TGTGCCAGCAGTGAAAGACAGGGCGCAGAGACCCAGTACTTC
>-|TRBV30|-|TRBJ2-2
CAWSGGTINTGELFF
TGTGCCTGGAGTGGCGGGACGATCAACACCGGGGAGCTGTTTTTT
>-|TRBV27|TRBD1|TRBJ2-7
CASSPGTGVYEQYF
TGTGCCAGCAGTCCCGGGACAGGGGTCTACGAGCAGTACTTC
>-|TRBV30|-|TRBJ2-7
CAWSIEQAHEQYF
TGTGCCTGGAGTATCGAGCAAGCCCACGAGCAGTACTTC
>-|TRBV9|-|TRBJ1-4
CASSVGGQGNEKLFF
TGTGCCAGCAGCGTTGGCGGGCAGGGCAATGAAAAACTGTTTTTT
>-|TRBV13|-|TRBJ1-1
CASNSQGFTEAFF
TGTGCCAGCAACTCACAGGGTTTTACTGAAGCTTTCTTT
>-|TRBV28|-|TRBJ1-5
CASQGISSNQPQHF
TGTGCCAGCCAGGGAATTTCGAGCAATCAGCCCCAGCATTTT
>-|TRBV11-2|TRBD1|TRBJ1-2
CASSGALDRGNYGYTF
TGTGCCAGCAGCGGCGCCCTGGACAGGGGTAACTATGGCTACACCTTC
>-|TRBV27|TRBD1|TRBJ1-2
CASSPQGQGAYGYTF
TGTGCCAGCAGTCCACAAGGACAGGGGGCTTATGGCTACACCTTC
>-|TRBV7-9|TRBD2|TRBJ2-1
CASPGSGSLYNEQFF
TGTGCCAGCCCCGGGAGCGGGAGCCTCTACAATGAGCAGTTCTTC
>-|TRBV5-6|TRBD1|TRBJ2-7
CASRPRDRSYNEQYF
TGTGCCAGCAGGCCCAGGGACAGGTCGTACAACGAGCAGTACTTC
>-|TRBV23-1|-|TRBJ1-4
CASVTTGSSNEKLFF
TGCGCCAGCGTCACTACCGGGTCCTCTAATGAAAAACTGTTTTTT
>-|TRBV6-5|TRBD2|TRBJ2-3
CASRIAGGPDTQYF
TGTGCCAGCAGGATAGCGGGGGGCCCAGATACGCAGTATTTT
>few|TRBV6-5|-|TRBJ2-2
CASSHGVNTGELFF
TGTGCCAGCAGTCACGGGGTGAACACCGGGGAGCTGTTTTTT
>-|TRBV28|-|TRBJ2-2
CASLDATGELFF
TGTGCCAGCCTTGATGCCACCGGGGAGCTGTTTTTT
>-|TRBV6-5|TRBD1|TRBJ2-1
CASSYSTGSFLNEQFF
TGTGCCAGCAGTTACTCGACAGGGAGTTTTTTGAATGAGCAGTTCTTC
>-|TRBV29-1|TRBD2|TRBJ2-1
CSVDRGTSELNEQFF
TGCAGCGTTGACAGGGGGACTAGCGAACTGAATGAGCAGTTCTTC
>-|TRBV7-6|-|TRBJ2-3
CASSLAPGESTDTQYF
TGTGCCAGCAGCTTAGCCCCCGGGGAAAGCACAGATACGCAGTATTTT
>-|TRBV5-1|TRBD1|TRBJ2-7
CASSFASTGGYEQYF
TGCGCCAGCAGCTTTGCTTCGACAGGGGGCTACGAGCAGTACTTC
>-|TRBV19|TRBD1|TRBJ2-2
CASSYAGQGTTGASNTGELFF
TGTGCCAGTAGTTACGCGGGACAGGGGACGACGGGAGCCTCAAACACCGGGGAGCTGTTTTTT
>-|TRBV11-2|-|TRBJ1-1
CASSFPGGGDPEAFF
TGTGCCAGCAGCTTCCCGGGAGGAGGGGACCCTGAAGCTTTCTTT
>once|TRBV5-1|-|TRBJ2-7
CASKTTGSSSYEQYF
TGCGCCAGCAAAACCACAGGATCCAGCTCCTACGAGCAGTACTTC
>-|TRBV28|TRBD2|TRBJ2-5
CASSTPTSGSQETQYF
TGTGCCAGCAGTACCCCGACTAGCGGGAGCCAAGAGACCCAGTACTTC
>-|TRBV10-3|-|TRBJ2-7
CASGQSSYEQYF
TGTGCCAGCGGACAGAGCTCCTACGAGCAGTACTTC
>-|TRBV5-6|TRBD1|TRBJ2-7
CASRFDRGAPPEQYF
TGTGCCAGCAGGTTTGACAGGGGGGCTCCTCCCGAGCAGTACTTC
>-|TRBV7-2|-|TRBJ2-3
CASSYDEDTQYF
TGTGCCAGCAGCTACGACGAAGATACGCAGTATTTT
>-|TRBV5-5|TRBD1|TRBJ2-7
CASSLGDRAYEQYF
TGTGCCAGCAGCTTGGGGGACAGGGCGTACGAGCAGTACTTC
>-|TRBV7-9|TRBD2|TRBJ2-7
CASSPPGLAGHEQYF
TGTGCCAGCAGCCCTCCCGGACTAGCGGGTCACGAGCAGTACTTC
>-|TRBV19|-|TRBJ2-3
CTSTIMGASTDTQYF
TGTACCAGTACAATCATGGGGGCCAGCACAGATACGCAGTATTTT
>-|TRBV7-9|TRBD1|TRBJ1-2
CASSPPGQAYGYTF
TGTGCCAGCAGTCCTCCGGGACAGGCCTATGGCTACACCTTC
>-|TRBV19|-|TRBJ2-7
CASSLAGAYEQYF
TGTGCCAGTAGTTTAGCAGGGGCCTACGAGCAGTACTTC
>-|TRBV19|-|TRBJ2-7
CASSPSLLNAYEQYF
TGTGCCAGTAGTCCGTCCCTCTTAAACGCCTACGAGCAGTACTTC
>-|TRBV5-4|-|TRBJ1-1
CASSRVDTEAFF
TGTGCCAGCAGCCGCGTCGACACTGAAGCTTTCTTT
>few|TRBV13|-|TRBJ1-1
CASSLGRGTEAFF
TGTGCCAGCAGCTTAGGCCGGGGGACAGAAGCTTTCTTT